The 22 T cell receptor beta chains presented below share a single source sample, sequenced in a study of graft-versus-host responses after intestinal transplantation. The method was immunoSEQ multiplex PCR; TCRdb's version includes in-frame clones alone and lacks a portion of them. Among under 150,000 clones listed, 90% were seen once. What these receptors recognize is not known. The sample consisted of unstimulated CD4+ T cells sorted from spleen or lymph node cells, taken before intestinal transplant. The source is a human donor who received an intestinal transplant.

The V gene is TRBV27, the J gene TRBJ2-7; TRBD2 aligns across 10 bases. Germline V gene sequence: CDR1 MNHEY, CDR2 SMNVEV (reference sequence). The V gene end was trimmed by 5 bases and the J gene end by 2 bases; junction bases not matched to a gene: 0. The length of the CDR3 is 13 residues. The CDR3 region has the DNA TGTGCCAGCAGTACTAGCGGGACCTACGAGCAGTACTTC. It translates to CASSTSGTYEQYF.

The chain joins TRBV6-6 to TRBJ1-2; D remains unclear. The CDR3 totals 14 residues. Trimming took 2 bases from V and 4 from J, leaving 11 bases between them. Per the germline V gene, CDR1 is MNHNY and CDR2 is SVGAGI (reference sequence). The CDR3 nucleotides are TGTGCCAGCAGTTACGGTCGGGGAGCCTATGGCTACACCTTC. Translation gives CASSYGRGAYGYTF.

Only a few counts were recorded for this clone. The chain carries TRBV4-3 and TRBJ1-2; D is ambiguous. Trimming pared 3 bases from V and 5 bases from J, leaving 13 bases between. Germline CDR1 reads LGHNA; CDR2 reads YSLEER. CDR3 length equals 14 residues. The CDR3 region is CASSQGRGAYGYTF. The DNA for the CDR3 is TGCGCCAGCAGCCAGGGCCGTGGTGCTTATGGCTACACCTTC.

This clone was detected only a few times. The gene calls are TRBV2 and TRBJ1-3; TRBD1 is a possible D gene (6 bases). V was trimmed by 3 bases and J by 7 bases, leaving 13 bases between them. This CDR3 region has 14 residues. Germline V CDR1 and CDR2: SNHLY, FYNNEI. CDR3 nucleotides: TGTGCCAGCAGTGACACAGGGTTACCGAACACCATATATTTT. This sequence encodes CASSDTGLPNTIYF.

The CDR3 loop reads CASSVEGGTDTQYF. In DNA form, the CDR3 reads TGTGCCAGCAGTGTGGAGGGCGGGACAGATACGCAGTATTTT. The chain joins TRBV6-1 to TRBJ2-3, with a possible D match to TRBD2 (6 bases). The CDR3 totals 14 residues. The germline CDR1 and CDR2 sequences are MNHNS and SASEGT. The ends were cut back, 4 bases at V and 3 bases at J, with 11 bases in the middle.

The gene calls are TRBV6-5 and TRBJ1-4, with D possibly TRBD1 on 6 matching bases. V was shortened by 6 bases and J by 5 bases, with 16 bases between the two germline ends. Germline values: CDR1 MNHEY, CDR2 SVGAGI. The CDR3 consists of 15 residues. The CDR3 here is CASSSPRGTNEKLFF. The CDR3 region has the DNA TGTGCCAGCAGCTCCCCCAGGGGAACAAATGAAAAACTGTTTTTT.

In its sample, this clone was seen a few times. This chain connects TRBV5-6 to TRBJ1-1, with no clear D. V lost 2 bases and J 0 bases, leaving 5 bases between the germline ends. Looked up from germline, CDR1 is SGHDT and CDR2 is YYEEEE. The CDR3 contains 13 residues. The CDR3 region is CASSFQVNTEAFF. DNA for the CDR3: TGTGCCAGCAGCTTCCAGGTGAACACTGAAGCTTTCTTT.

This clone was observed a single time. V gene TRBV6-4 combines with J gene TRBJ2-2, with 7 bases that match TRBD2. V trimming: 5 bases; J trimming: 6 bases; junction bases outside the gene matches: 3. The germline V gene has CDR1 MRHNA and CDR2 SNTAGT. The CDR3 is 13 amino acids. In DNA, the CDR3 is TGTGCCAGCAGTACCGGACTAGCCGGGGAGCTGTTTTTT. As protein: CASSTGLAGELFF.

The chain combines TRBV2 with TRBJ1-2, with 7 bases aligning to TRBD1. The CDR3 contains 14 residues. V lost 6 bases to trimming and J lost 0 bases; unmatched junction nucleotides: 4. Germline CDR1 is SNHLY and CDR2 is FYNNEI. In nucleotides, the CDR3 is TGTGCCAGCAGGGCAGGGACAGCTAACTATGGCTACACCTTC. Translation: CASRAGTANYGYTF. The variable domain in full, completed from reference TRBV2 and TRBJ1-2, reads EPEVTQTPSHQVTQMGQEVILRCVPISNHLYFYWYRQILGQKVEFLVSFYNNEISEKSEIFDDQFSVERPDGSNFTLKIRSTKLEDSAMYFCASRAGTANYGYTFGSGTRLTVV.

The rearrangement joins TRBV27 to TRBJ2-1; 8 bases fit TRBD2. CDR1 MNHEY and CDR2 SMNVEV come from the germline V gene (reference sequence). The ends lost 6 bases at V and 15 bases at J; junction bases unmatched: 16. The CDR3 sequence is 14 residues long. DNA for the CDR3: TGTGCCAGCAGGGTTGGACCTAGCGGGTCAGGGGTGTTCTTC. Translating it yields CASRVGPSGSGVFF.

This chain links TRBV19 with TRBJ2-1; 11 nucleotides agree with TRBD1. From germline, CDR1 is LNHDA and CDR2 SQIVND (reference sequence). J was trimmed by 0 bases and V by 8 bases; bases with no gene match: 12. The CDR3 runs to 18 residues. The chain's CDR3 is CASRGDRGFSSSYNEQFF. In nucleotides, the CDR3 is TGTGCCAGTCGAGGGGACAGGGGGTTCTCGAGCTCCTACAATGAGCAGTTCTTC.

The CDR3 loop reads CASSSAARAKQPQHF. The CDR3 nucleotides are TGTGCCAGCAGTTCTGCAGCGAGGGCCAAACAGCCCCAGCATTTT. J is TRBJ1-5 and V is TRBV28; D is ambiguous. The CDR3 spans 15 residues. V was clipped by 4 bases and J by 7 bases, with 17 bases between them. In germline, CDR1 is MDHEN, CDR2 SYDVKM. Looking up the rest from reference TRBV28 and TRBJ1-5 gives the full variable domain: DVKVTQSSRYLVKRTGEKVFLECVQDMDHENMFWYRQDPGLGLRLIYFSYDVKMKEKGDIPEGYSVSREKKERFSLILESASTNQTSMYLCASSSAARAKQPQHFGDGTRLSIL.

The CDR3 nucleotides are TGTGCCAGCTCATCACAGGGAGGGACAATGAACACTGAAGCTTTCTTT. Its translation is CASSSQGGTMNTEAFF. J is TRBJ1-1 and V is TRBV18, with D perhaps TRBD1 (6 bases). In germline, CDR1 is KGHSH, CDR2 LQKENI. V was pared by 5 bases and J by 0 bases, with 16 bases between. The CDR3 consists of 16 residues.

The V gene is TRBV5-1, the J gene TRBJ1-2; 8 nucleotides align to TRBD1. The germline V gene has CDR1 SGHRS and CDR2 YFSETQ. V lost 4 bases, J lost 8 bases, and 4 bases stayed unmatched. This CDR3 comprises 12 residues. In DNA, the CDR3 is TGCGCCAGCAGCACCGGACAGGGCGGCTACACCTTC. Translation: CASSTGQGGYTF.

The CDR3 region has the DNA TGCGCCAGCAGTGACTGTACAGGGGAAGCAGCACACCGGAACACTGAAGCTTTCTTT. Translated: CASSDCTGEAAHRNTEAFF. This rearrangement joins TRBV10-1 to TRBJ1-1; 7 bases fit TRBD1. CDR1 and CDR2 (germline): WNHNN, SYGVQD (reference sequence). The CDR3 is 19 residues long. After removal of 3 bases from V and 1 base from J, the junction contained 17 bases not matched to a gene.

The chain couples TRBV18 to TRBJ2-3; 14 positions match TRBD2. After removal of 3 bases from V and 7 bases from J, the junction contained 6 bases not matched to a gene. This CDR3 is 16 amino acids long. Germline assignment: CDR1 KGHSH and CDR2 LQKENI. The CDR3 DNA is TGTGCCAGCTCACCGGGGACTAGCGGGAGCGGAAATACGCAGTATTTT. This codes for CASSPGTSGSGNTQYF. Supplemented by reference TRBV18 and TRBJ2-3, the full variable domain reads NAGVMQNPRHLVRRRGQEARLRCSPMKGHSHVYWYRQLPEEGLKFMVYLQKENIIDESGMPKERFSAEFPKEGPSILRIQQVVRGDSAAYFCASSPGTSGSGNTQYFGPGTRLTVL.

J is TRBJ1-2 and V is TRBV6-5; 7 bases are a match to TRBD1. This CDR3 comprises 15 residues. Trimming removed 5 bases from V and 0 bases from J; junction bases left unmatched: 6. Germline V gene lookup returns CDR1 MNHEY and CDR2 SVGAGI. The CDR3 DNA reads TGTGCCAGCAGTACGGCGGGGACAGCTAACTATGGCTACACCTTC. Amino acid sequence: CASSTAGTANYGYTF.

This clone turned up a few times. The CDR3 sequence: CASRTRGGTLHF. In DNA form, the CDR3 reads TGTGCCAGCAGGACTAGGGGTGGCACCCTCCACTTT. V usage is TRBV6-5 and J usage is TRBJ1-6; tentatively, D is TRBD1 (5 bases). Germline V CDR1 and CDR2: MNHEY, SVGAGI. With 6 bases removed from V and 14 bases from J, the gap between germline ends came to 14 bases. The CDR3 sequence is 12 residues long.

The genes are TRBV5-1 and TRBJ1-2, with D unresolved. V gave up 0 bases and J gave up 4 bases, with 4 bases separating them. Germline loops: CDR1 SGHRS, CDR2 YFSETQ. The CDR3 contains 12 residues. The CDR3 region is CASSLGGYGYTF. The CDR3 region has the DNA TGCGCCAGCAGCTTGGGCGGCTATGGCTACACCTTC.

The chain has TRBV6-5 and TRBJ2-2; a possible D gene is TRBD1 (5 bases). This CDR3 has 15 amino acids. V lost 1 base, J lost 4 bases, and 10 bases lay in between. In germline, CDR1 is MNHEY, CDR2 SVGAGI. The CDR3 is CASSYWRQTTGELFF. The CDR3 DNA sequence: TGTGCCAGCAGTTACTGGCGACAGACCACCGGGGAGCTGTTTTTT.

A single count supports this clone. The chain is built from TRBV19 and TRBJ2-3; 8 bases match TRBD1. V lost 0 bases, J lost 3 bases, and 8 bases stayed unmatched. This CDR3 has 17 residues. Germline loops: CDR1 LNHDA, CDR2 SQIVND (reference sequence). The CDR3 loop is CASSIDPGGWRTDTQYF. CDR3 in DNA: TGTGCCAGTAGTATAGATCCAGGGGGCTGGAGGACAGATACGCAGTATTTT.

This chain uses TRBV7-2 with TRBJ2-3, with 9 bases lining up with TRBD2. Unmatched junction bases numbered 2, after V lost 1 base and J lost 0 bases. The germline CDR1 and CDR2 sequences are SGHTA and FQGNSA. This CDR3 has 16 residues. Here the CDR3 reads CASSLGGTSSTDTQYF. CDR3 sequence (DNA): TGTGCCAGCAGCTTAGGAGGGACTAGCAGCACAGATACGCAGTATTTT.